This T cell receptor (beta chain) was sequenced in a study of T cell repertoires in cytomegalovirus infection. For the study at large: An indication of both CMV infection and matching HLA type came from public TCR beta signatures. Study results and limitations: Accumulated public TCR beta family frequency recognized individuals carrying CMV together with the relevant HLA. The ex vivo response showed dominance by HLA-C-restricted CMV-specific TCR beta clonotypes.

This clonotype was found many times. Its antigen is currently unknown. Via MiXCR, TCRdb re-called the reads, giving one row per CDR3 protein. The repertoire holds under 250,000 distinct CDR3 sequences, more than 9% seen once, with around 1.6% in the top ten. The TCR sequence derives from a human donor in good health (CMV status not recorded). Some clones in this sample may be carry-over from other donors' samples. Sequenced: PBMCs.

The CDR3 DNA follows: TGTGCCAGTAGGCAGAGGGAGCGCGACAATGAGCAGTTCTTC. Protein sequence: CASRQRERDNEQFF. This chain connects TRBV19 to TRBJ2-1, with D perhaps TRBD2 (5 bases). V shed 6 bases and J shed 5 bases, with 14 bases lying between them. This CDR3 is 14 amino acids long. Germline V gene lookup returns CDR1 LNHDA and CDR2 SQIVND (reference sequence).